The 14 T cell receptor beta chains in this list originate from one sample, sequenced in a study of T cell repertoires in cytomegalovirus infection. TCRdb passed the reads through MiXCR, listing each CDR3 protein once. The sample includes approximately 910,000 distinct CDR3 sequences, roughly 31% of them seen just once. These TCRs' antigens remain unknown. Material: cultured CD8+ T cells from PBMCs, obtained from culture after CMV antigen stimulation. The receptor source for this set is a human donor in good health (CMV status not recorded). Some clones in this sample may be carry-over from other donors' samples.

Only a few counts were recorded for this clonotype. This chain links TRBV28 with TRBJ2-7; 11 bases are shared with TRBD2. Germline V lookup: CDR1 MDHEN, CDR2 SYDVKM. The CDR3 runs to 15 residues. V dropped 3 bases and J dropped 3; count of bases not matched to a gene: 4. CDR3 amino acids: CASSFSGTSGYEQYV. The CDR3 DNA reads TGTGCCAGCAGTTTCTCCGGGACTAGCGGCTACGAGCAGTACGTC.

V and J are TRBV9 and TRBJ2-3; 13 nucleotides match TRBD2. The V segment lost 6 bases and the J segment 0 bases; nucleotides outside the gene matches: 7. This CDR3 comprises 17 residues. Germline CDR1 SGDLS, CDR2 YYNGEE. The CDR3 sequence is CASNGAGLAGSTDTQYF. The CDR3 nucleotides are TGTGCCAGCAACGGGGCGGGACTAGCGGGGAGCACAGATACGCAGTATTTT.

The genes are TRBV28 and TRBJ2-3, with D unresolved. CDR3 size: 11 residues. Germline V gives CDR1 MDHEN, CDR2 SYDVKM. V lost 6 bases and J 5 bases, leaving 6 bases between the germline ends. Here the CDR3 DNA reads TGTGCCAGCAGGCTCTTAGATACGCAGTATTTT. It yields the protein CASRLLDTQYF.

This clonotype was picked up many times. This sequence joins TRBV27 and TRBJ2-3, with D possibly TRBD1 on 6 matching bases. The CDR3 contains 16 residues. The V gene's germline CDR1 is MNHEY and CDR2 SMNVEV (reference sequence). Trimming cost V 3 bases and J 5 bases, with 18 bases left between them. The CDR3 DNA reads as TGTGCCAGCAGTTTCTCTAGTCAGGGGAAAGGAGATACGCAGTATTTT. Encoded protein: CASSFSSQGKGDTQYF.

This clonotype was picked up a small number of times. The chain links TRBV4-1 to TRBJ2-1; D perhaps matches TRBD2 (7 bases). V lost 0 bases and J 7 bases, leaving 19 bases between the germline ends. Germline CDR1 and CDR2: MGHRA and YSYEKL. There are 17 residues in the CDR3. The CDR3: CASSQDQGGASFNEQFF. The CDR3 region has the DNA TGCGCCAGCAGCCAAGATCAAGGGGGGGCCTCGTTTAATGAGCAGTTCTTC.

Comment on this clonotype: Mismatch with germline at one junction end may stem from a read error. CDR3 residues: CANSPEISYNEQFF. The CDR3, as DNA: TGTGCCAACAGCCCGGAAATCTCCTACAATGAGCAGTTCTTC. V is TRBV5-4 and J is TRBJ2-1; unclear D gene. There are 14 residues in the CDR3. Looked up from germline, CDR1 is SGHNT and CDR2 is YYREEE (reference sequence). Complete variable domain (other parts from reference TRBV5-4 and TRBJ2-1): ETGVTQSPTHLIKTRGQQVTLRCSSQSGHNTVSWYQQALGQGPQFIFQYYREEENGRGNFPPRFSGLQFPNYSSELNVNALELDDSALYLCANSPEISYNEQFFGPGTRLTVL.

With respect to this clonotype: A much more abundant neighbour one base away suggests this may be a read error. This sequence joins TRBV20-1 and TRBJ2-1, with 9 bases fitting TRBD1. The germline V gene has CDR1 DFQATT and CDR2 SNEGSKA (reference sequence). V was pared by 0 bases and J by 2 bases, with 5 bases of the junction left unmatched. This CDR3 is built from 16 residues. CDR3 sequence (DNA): TGCAGTGCTAGAGAACCGGGACAGGGTACCTACAATGAGCAGTTCTTC. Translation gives CSAREPGQGTYNEQFF.

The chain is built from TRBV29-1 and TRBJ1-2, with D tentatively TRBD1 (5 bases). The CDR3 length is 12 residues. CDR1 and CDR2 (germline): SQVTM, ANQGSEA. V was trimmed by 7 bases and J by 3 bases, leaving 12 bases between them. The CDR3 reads CSAQGGDYGYTF. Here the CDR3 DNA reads TGCAGCGCCCAAGGAGGGGACTATGGCTACACCTTC.

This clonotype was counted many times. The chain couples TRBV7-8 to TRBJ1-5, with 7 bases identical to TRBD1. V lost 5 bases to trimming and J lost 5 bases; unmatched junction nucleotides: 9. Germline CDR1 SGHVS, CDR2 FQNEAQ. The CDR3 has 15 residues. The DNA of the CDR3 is TGTGCCAGCAGCCGACGGACAGGTTCCGATCAGCCCCAGCATTTT. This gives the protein CASSRRTGSDQPQHF.

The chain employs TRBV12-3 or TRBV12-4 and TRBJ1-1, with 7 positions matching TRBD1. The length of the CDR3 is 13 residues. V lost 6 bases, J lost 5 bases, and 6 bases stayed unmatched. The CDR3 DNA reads TGTGCCAGCAGCAAGGGACAGACAACTGAAGCTTTCTTT. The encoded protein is CASSKGQTTEAFF.

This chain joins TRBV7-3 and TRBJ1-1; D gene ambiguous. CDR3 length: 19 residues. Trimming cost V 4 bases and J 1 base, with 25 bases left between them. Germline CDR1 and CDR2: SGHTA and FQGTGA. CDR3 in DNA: TGTGCCAGCAGCTCTTCATCCTATAAGGCCGAGGTGGGGAACACTGAAGCTTTCTTT. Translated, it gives CASSSSSYKAEVGNTEAFF. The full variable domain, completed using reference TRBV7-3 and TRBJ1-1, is GAGVSQTPSNKVTEKGKYVELRCDPISGHTALYWYRQSLGQGPEFLIYFQGTGAADDSGLPNDRFFAVRPEGSVSTLKIQRTERGDSAVYLCASSSSSYKAEVGNTEAFFGQGTRLTVV.

This CDR3 is CASSLVAGRPIYF. For the CDR3, the DNA is TGTGCCAGCAGCTTAGTGGCAGGGCGTCCCATATATTTT. The chain links TRBV7-6 to TRBJ1-3; tentative D call: TRBD1 (5 bases). Germline CDR1 SGHVS, CDR2 FNYEAQ. The CDR3 is 13 amino acids. V was trimmed by 1 base and J by 11 bases, leaving 12 bases between them. The variable domain in full, completed from reference TRBV7-6 and TRBJ1-3, reads GAGVSQSPRYKVTKRGQDVALRCDPISGHVSLYWYRQALGQGPEFLTYFNYEAQQDKSGLPNDRFSAERPEGSISTLTIQRTEQRDSAMYRCASSLVAGRPIYFGEGSWLTVV.

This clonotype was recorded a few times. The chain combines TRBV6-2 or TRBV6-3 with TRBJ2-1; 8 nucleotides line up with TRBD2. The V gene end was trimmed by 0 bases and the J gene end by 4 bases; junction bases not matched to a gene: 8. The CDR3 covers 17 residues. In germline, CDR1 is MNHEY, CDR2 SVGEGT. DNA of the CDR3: TGTGCCAGCAGTTACTCGCTTCCTAGCGGGTTTTACAATGAGCAGTTCTTC. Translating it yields CASSYSLPSGFYNEQFF.

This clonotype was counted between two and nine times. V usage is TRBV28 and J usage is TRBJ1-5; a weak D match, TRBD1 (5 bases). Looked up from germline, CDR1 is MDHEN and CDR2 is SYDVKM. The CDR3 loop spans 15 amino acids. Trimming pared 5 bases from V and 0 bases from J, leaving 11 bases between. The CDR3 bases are TGTGCCAGCAGTAGGACATTCTATAGCAATCAGCCCCAGCATTTT. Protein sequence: CASSRTFYSNQPQHF.